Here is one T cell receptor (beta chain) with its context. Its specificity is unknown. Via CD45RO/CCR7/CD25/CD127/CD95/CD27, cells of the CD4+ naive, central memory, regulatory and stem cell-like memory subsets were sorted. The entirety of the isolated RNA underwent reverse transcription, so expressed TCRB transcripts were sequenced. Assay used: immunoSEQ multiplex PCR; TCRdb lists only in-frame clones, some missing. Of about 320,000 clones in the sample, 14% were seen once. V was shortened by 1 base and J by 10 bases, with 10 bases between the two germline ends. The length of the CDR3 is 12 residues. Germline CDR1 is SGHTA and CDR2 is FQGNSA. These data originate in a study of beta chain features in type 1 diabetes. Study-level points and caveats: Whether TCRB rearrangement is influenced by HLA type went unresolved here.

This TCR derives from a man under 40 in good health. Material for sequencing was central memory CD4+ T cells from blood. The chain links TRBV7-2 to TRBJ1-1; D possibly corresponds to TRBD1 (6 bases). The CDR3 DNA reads TGTGCCAGCAGCTTAGGGGGGCATCGAGCTTTCTTT. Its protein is CASSLGGHRAFF.